The 22 T cell receptor beta chains below all came from one sample that was sequenced in a study of shared clonotypes between healthy human individuals. Sequenced by immunoSEQ multiplex PCR; TCRdb stores in-frame clones only, minus some. Of 2 million to 2.5 million clones listed, just over 90% are singletons. The sample was naive CD4+ T cells from PBMCs. Subset indicated: CD45RA+ positively selected. The receptor source for this set is a man aged 18 to 30 in good health. Some clones in this sample may be carry-over from other donors' samples.

The chain is built from TRBV9 and TRBJ1-3; D might be TRBD1 (6 bases). The length of the CDR3 is 16 residues. Germline V CDR1 and CDR2: SGDLS, YYNGEE. Trimming pared 4 bases from V and 0 bases from J, leaving 14 bases between. The CDR3 loop is CASSSRQVSSGNTIYF. The DNA of the CDR3 is TGTGCCAGCAGCTCGAGACAGGTTTCCTCTGGAAACACCATATATTTT.

V usage is TRBV7-2 and J usage is TRBJ2-3; TRBD2 matches 9 bases. Germline CDR1 SGHTA, CDR2 FQGNSA. The CDR3 runs 14 residues. V trimming: 2 bases; J trimming: 6 bases; junction bases outside the gene matches: 3. The CDR3 DNA reads TGTGCCAGCAGCTTAATACTAGCGGGCGATACGCAGTATTTT. Its translation is CASSLILAGDTQYF.

The chain couples TRBV9 to TRBJ1-4; D might be TRBD1 (6 bases). Germline V gives CDR1 SGDLS, CDR2 YYNGEE. CDR3 length: 15 residues. The V and J ends lost 3 bases and 5 bases respectively, with 14 bases between them. The CDR3 region has the DNA TGTGCCAGCAGCGCTGTAGGACAGAGGAATGAAAAACTGTTTTTT. Its translation is CASSAVGQRNEKLFF. The variable domain in full, completed from reference TRBV9 and TRBJ1-4, reads DSGVTQTPKHLITATGQRVTLRCSPRSGDLSVYWYQQSLDQGLQFLIQYYNGEERAKGNILERFSAQQFPDLHSELNLSSLELGDSALYFCASSAVGQRNEKLFFGSGTQLSVL.

This clone was observed a few times. V gene TRBV6-5 combines with J gene TRBJ1-2, with 7 bases matching TRBD1. V lost 11 bases to trimming and J lost 3 bases; unmatched junction nucleotides: 12. Per germline, CDR1 MNHEY and CDR2 SVGAGI. The CDR3 loop spans 14 amino acids. CDR3: CAVLPRQGHYGYTF. DNA of the CDR3: TGTGCCGTGCTTCCTCGACAGGGTCACTATGGCTACACCTTC.

The rearrangement links TRBV28 to TRBJ1-5, with D tentatively TRBD1 (5 bases). V was clipped by 3 bases and J by 1 base, with 13 bases between them. The CDR3 consists of 16 residues. The germline V gene has CDR1 MDHEN and CDR2 SYDVKM. CDR3 sequence reads: CASSFKSGRSNQPQHF. The CDR3 DNA sequence: TGTGCCAGCAGTTTTAAGTCAGGGAGGAGCAATCAGCCCCAGCATTTT.

The chain joins TRBV9 to TRBJ2-1; tentative D call: TRBD2 (5 bases). This CDR3 is 15 amino acids long. Trimming stripped 3 bases from V and 4 bases from J, with 14 bases between. Germline lookup yields CDR1 SGDLS and CDR2 YYNGEE. Written as DNA, the CDR3 is TGTGCCAGCAGCGCCCGTGTTGCGGGTTACAATGAGCAGTTCTTC. This sequence encodes CASSARVAGYNEQFF.

The chain joins TRBV7-2 to TRBJ2-7; no firm D call. The germline V and J ends were trimmed by 4 bases and 0 bases, with 10 bases remaining between them. The length of the CDR3 is 14 residues. Per germline, CDR1 SGHTA and CDR2 FQGNSA. CDR3 sequence: CASSSSIGSYEQYF. The CDR3 DNA reads as TGTGCCAGCAGCTCCTCCATAGGCTCCTACGAGCAGTACTTC.

V gene TRBV2 combines with J gene TRBJ1-2; tentatively, D is TRBD1 (6 bases). CDR1 SNHLY and CDR2 FYNNEI come from the germline V gene. Trimming shortened V by 7 bases and J by 6 bases, and 18 bases separated the two germline ends. The CDR3 contains 14 residues. CDR3: CASTLRYRVDGYTF. The DNA for the CDR3 is TGTGCCAGCACCCTAAGGTACAGGGTAGATGGCTACACCTTC.

CDR3 protein: CASSVREEKGYTF. CDR3 in DNA: TGTGCCAGCAGCGTCAGGGAAGAGAAAGGCTACACCTTC. This chain joins TRBV9 and TRBJ1-2; D possibly corresponds to TRBD1 (5 bases). The CDR3 is made up of 13 amino acids. Deletions cut 2 bases from V and 8 bases from J, with 13 bases between. Germline V lookup: CDR1 SGDLS, CDR2 YYNGEE.

The gene calls are TRBV19 and TRBJ2-2; either TRBD1 or TRBD2 may fit D (5 bases each). Trimming pared 1 base from V and 4 bases from J, leaving 7 bases between. The length of the CDR3 is 14 residues. The germline V gene has CDR1 LNHDA and CDR2 SQIVND (reference sequence). The CDR3 nucleotides are TGTGCCAGTAGTATAGTGGGGGTCACCGGGGAGCTGTTTTTT. It codes for CASSIVGVTGELFF.

The J gene is TRBJ2-3, the V gene TRBV5-3; D is unclear. TRBV5-3 is given ORF status, its function remaining uncertain. The CDR3 spans 13 residues. V was shortened by 7 bases and J by 2 bases, with 11 bases between the two germline ends. The CDR3 loop is CAREETHTDTQYF. For the CDR3, the DNA is TGTGCCAGAGAGGAGACCCACACAGATACGCAGTATTTT.

The chain uses TRBV19 and TRBJ1-2; the match to TRBD1 covers 10 bases. CDR3 length equals 13 residues. Germline V gene data show CDR1 as LNHDA and CDR2 as SQIVND (reference sequence). Trimming cost V 9 bases and J 1 base; bases outside gene matches: 2. The CDR3 protein is CASRDRGNYGYTF. The CDR3 DNA follows: TGTGCCAGCCGGGACAGGGGTAACTATGGCTACACCTTC.

The chain is built from TRBV28 and TRBJ2-3; 8 positions match TRBD1. The germline CDR1 and CDR2 sequences are MDHEN and SYDVKM. V was pared by 1 base and J by 1 base, with 1 base of the junction left unmatched. The length of the CDR3 is 15 residues. The DNA of the CDR3 is TGTGCCAGCAGTTTATCGGGACAGGGCACAGATACGCAGTATTTT. Translated, it gives CASSLSGQGTDTQYF.

The CDR3 DNA is TGTGCCAGCAGGGCCATACAGAGACCGAACACTGAAGCTTTCTTT. This sequence encodes CASRAIQRPNTEAFF. V and J are TRBV6-5 and TRBJ1-1; D not resolved. The CDR3 loop spans 15 amino acids. Trimming left V 6 bases short and J 1 base short, with 15 bases between. The germline V gene has CDR1 MNHEY and CDR2 SVGAGI.

This clone has a single count. The sample contains more than one DNA sequence encoding this CDR3. The V call is TRBV28, the J call TRBJ2-7; D is undetermined. The CDR3 sequence is 15 residues long. Trimming stripped 3 bases from V and 1 base from J, with 13 bases between. CDR1 and CDR2 (germline): MDHEN, SYDVKM. CDR3 DNA: TGTGCCAGCAGTTTTTTGTCGGGCCGGTCCTACGAGCAGTACTTC. As protein: CASSFLSGRSYEQYF. The full variable domain, in which reference TRBV28 and TRBJ2-7 provide the parts outside the CDR3, is DVKVTQSSRYLVKRTGEKVFLECVQDMDHENMFWYRQDPGLGLRLIYFSYDVKMKEKGDIPEGYSVSREKKERFSLILESASTNQTSMYLCASSFLSGRSYEQYFGPGTRLTVT.

On this clone itself: Other DNA variants within this sample encode the same CDR3. V gene TRBV18 combines with J gene TRBJ2-5, with D possibly matching TRBD1 (6 bases). V gave up 2 bases and J gave up 5 bases, with 12 bases separating them. CDR1 is KGHSH and CDR2 is LQKENI in the germline V gene. The CDR3 contains 14 residues. CDR3 nucleotide sequence: TGTGCCAGCTCACCAACAGGGAGAGGGGAGACCCAGTACTTC. Translation: CASSPTGRGETQYF.

Only one count was recorded for this clone. The CDR3 DNA reads as TGCGCCAGCAGCTTGACCGTAGGTGGCTACACCTTC. Amino acids: CASSLTVGGYTF. The rearrangement uses TRBV5-1 and TRBJ1-2; D gene unclear. Trimming took 1 base from V and 7 from J, leaving 8 bases between them. The CDR3 contains 12 residues. CDR1 is SGHRS and CDR2 is YFSETQ in the germline V gene.

Notes on this clone: The same CDR3 can be traced to other DNA sequences in this sample. CDR3 region: CASSSGTSRNTGELFF. CDR3 coding DNA: TGTGCCAGCAGCTCCGGGACTAGCAGAAACACCGGGGAGCTGTTTTTT. V gene TRBV5-4 combines with J gene TRBJ2-2; 9 bases match TRBD2. Trimming removed 3 bases from V and 2 bases from J; junction bases left unmatched: 5. The germline V gene encodes CDR1 SGHNT and CDR2 YYREEE (reference sequence). The CDR3 contains 16 residues.

The rearrangement uses TRBV2 and TRBJ2-3; 7 bases map to TRBD2. CDR1 and CDR2 (germline): SNHLY, FYNNEI. This CDR3 is 15 amino acids long. V was pared by 5 bases and J by 1 base, with 6 bases of the junction left unmatched. CDR3 DNA: TGTGCCAGCAGTTGGGAGGGGATGGGCACAGATACGCAGTATTTT. Amino acids: CASSWEGMGTDTQYF.

The gene calls are TRBV7-2 and TRBJ1-5; possibly TRBD1 for D (5 bases). Trimming left V 5 bases short and J 7 bases short, with 12 bases between. This CDR3 is built from 13 residues. From germline, CDR1 is SGHTA and CDR2 FQGNSA. This chain's CDR3 is CASSRQIGQPQHF. In nucleotides, the CDR3 is TGTGCCAGCAGCCGACAGATAGGGCAGCCCCAGCATTTT.

The CDR3 region is CASSVAAFGPQHF. As DNA, the CDR3 is TGTGCCAGCAGCGTAGCAGCCTTCGGGCCCCAGCATTTT. The chain uses TRBV9 and TRBJ1-5; D unclear. The CDR3 has 13 amino acids. V was cut by 0 bases and J by 9 bases, with 10 bases left in between. CDR1 is SGDLS, CDR2 YYNGEE, per germline.

This sequence joins TRBV18 and TRBJ2-7; 11 bases map to TRBD1. CDR1 and CDR2 (germline): KGHSH, LQKENI. The J segment lost 2 bases and the V segment lost 3 bases, leaving 6 bases of the junction unmatched. CDR3 length: 16 amino acids. The DNA of the CDR3 is TGTGCCAGCTCACCGGTTGGGACAGGGGGTGCCTACGAGCAGTACTTC. Amino acids: CASSPVGTGGAYEQYF.